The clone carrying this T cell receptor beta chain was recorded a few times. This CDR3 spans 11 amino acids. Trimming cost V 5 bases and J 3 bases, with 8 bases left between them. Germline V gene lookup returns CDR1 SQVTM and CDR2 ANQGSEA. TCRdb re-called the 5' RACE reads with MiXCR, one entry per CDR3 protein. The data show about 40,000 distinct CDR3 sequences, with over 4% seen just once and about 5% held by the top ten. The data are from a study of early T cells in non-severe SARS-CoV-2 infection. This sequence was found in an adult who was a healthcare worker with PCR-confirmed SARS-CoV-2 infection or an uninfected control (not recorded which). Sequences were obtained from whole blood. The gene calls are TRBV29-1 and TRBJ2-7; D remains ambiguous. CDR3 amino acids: CSVSMGYEQYF. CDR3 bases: TGCAGCGTTTCTATGGGCTACGAGCAGTACTTC.